The sequence of this TCR beta chain was determined in a study of blood T cell repertoires in COVID-19. As for the study in general: The United States, Italy and Spain supplied acute and convalescent COVID-19 samples. T cells, B-cell-depleted T cells, or PBMCs supplied cDNA or gDNA.

The germline gives CDR1 MNHNS, CDR2 SASEGT. The CDR3 contains 17 residues. The V gene lost 0 bases and the J gene lost 7 bases, with 18 bases spanning the gap. Per the original methods: Amplified reference gene primers provided the basis for estimating nucleated cell counts. Assay: immunoSEQ multiplex PCR; the TCRdb copy retains only in-frame clones and omits some. The D gene and trimming were derived from the DNA, and the V and J assignments and clone size from that table. Of 110,000 or so clones in the sample, more than 75% are singletons; the top ten hold 3.4%. The rearrangement joins TRBV6-1 to TRBJ2-2; a weak D match, TRBD1 (6 bases). This clonotype originated in a middle-aged man with acute or convalescent COVID-19. The sample was peripheral blood. The CDR3 DNA reads TGTGCCAGCAGTGAAGCGTTGAACAGGGTTACAGGCGGGGAGCTGTTTTTT. Translation: CASSEALNRVTGGELFF.